Sequencing of this TCR beta chain was carried out in a study of blood T cell repertoires in COVID-19. Study-level information: Some COVID-19 samples were acute and others convalescent; all came from the United States, Italy and Spain. Sources were T cells, B-cell-depleted T cells, or PBMCs; the material itself was cDNA or gDNA.

Original analysis: Amplification of reference gene primers provided the estimated nucleated cell counts. The protocol was immunoSEQ multiplex PCR, while the TCRdb copy is restricted to in-frame clones and leaves out a portion. V and J calls and clone size are given by that table; D and trimming were obtained from the DNA. Of roughly 360,000 clones in the sample, roughly 86% were seen once. Sample: peripheral blood. This clonotype originated in a human donor with acute or convalescent COVID-19. The donor label of this sample is uncertain.

The CDR3 here is CASRPFQGATEAFF. The DNA of the CDR3 is TGTGCCAGCAGACCTTTCCAGGGGGCTACTGAAGCTTTCTTT. This rearrangement joins TRBV7-9 to TRBJ1-1; 8 nucleotides line up with TRBD1. After removal of 6 bases from V and 5 bases from J, the junction contained 8 bases not matched to a gene. Germline loops: CDR1 SEHNR, CDR2 FQNEAQ (reference sequence). The CDR3 length is 14 residues.